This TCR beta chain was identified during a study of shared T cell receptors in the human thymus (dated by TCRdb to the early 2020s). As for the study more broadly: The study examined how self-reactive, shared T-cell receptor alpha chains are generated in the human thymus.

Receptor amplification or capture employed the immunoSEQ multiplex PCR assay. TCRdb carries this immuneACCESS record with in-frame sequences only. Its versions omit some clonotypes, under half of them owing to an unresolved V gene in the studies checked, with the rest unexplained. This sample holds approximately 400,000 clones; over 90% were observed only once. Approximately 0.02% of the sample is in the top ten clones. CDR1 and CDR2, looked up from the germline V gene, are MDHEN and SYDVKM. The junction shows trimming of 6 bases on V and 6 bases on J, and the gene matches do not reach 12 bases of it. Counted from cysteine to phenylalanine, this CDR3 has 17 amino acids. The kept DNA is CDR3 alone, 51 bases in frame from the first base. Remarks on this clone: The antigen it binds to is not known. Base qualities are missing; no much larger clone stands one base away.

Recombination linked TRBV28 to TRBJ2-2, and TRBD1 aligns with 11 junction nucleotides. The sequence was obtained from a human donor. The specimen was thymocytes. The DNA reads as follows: TGTGCCAGCAGCTCACCATCAGGACAGGGGGCGTCCGGGGAGCTGTTTTTT. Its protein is CASSSPSGQGASGELFF.